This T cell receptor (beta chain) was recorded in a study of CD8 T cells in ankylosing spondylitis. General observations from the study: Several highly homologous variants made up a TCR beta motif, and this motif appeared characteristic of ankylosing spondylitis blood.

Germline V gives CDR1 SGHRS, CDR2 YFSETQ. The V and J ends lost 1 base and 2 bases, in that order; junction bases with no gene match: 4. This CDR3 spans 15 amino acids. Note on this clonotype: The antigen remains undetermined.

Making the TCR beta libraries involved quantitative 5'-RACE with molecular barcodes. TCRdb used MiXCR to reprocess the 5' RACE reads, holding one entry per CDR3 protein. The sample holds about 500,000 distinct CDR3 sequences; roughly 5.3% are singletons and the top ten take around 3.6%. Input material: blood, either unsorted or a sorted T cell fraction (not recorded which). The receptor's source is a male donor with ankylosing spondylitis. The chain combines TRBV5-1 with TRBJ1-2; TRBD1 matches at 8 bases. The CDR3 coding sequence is TGCGCCAGCAGCTTGAGGGGACAGGAGAACTATGGCTACACCTTC. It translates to CASSLRGQENYGYTF.